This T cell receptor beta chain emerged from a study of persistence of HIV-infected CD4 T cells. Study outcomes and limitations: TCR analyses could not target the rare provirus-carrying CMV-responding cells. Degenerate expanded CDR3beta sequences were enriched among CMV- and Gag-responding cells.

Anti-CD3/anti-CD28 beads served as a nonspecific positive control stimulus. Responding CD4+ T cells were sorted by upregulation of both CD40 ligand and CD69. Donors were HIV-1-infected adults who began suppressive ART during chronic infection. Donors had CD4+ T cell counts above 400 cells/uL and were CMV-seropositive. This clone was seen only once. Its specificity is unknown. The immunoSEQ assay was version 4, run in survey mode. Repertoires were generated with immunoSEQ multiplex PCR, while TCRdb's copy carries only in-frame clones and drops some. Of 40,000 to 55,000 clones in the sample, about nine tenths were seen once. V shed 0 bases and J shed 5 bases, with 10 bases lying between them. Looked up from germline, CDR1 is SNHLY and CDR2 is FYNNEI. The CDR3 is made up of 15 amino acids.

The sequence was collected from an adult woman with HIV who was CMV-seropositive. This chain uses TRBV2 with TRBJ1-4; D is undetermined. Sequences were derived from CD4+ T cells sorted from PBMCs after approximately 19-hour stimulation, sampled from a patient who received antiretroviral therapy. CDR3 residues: CASSEAQGSNEKLFF. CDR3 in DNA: TGTGCCAGCAGTGAAGCGCAAGGGTCCAATGAAAAACTGTTTTTT.